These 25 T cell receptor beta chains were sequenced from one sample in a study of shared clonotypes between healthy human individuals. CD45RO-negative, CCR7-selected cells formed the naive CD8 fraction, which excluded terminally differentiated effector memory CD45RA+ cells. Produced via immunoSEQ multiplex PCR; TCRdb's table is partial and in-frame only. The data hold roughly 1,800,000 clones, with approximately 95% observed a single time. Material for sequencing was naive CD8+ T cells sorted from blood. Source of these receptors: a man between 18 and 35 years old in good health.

In DNA, the CDR3 is TGCGCCAGCAGCCAAGACTTCGCTAGCGGGAGTGTAAACATTCAGTACTTC. It encodes CASSQDFASGSVNIQYF. This chain connects TRBV4-3 to TRBJ2-4, with 10 bases that match TRBD2. The germline V gene encodes CDR1 LGHNA and CDR2 YSLEER. The CDR3 runs 17 residues. Germline trimming cut 0 bases from V and 6 bases from J; bases unmatched to any gene: 8.

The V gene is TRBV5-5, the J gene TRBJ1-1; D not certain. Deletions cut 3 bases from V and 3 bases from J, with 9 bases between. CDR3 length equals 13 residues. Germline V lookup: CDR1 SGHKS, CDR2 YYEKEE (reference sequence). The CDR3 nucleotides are TGTGCCAGCAGCTACCTCGAGTACACTGAAGCTTTCTTT. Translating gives CASSYLEYTEAFF.

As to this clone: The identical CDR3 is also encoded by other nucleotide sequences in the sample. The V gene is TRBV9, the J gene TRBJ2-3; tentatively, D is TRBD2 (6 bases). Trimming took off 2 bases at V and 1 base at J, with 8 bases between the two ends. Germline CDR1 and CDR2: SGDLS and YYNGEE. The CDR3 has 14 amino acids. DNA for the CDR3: TGTGCCAGCAGCGTTAGCGGTCGCACAGATACGCAGTATTTT. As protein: CASSVSGRTDTQYF.

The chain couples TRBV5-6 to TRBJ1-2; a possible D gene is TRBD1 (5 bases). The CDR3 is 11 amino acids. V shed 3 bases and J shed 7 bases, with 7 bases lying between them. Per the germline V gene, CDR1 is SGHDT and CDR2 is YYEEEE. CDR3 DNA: TGTGCCAGCAGCTGGGGGGGTGGCTACACCTTC. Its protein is CASSWGGGYTF.

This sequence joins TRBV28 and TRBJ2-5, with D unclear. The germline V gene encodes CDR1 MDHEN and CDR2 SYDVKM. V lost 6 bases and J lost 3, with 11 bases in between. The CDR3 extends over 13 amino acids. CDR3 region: CASSYGLEETQYF. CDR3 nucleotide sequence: TGTGCCAGCAGCTATGGTCTAGAAGAGACCCAGTACTTC.

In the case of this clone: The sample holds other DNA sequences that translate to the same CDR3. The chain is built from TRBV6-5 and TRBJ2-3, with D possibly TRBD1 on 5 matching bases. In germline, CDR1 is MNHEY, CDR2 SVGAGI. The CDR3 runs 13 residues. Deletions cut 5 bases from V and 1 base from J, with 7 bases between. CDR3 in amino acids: CASSLGGTDTQYF. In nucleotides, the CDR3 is TGTGCCAGCAGTCTAGGGGGCACAGATACGCAGTATTTT.

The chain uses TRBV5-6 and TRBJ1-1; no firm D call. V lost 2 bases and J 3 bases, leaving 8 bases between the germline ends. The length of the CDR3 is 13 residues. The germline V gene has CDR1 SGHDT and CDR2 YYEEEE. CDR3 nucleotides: TGTGCCAGCAGCTTCAACACGTACACTGAAGCTTTCTTT. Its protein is CASSFNTYTEAFF.

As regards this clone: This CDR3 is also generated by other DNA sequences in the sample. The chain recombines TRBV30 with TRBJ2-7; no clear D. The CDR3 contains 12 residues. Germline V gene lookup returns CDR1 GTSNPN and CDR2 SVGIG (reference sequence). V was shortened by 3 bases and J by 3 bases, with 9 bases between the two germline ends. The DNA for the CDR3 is TGTGCCTGGAGCACCGACGGCTACGAGCAGTACTTC. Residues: CAWSTDGYEQYF.

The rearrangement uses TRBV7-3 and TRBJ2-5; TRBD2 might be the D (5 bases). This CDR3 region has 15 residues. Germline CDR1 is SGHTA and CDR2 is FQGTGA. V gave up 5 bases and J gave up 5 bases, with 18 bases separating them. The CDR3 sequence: CASSLEGSEWETQYF. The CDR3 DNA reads TGTGCCAGCAGCCTTGAGGGCTCGGAGTGGGAGACCCAGTACTTC.

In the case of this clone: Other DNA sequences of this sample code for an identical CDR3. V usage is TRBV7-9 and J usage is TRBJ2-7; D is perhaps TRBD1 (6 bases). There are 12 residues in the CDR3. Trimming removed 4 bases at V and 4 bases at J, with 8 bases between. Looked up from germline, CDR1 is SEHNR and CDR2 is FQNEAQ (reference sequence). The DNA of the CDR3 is TGTGCCAGCAGCTCTGACAGGTACGAGCAGTACTTC. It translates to CASSSDRYEQYF.

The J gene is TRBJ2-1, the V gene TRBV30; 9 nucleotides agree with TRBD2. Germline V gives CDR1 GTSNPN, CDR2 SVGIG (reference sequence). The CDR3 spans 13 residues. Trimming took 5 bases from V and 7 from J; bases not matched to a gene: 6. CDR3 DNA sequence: TGTGCCTGGTTTGCGGGGGGGTTGAATGAGCAGTTCTTC. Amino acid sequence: CAWFAGGLNEQFF.

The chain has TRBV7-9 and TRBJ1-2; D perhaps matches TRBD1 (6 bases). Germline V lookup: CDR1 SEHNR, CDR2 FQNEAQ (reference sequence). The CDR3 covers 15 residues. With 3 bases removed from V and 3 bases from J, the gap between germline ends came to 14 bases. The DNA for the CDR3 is TGTGCCAGCAGCTTTTCATCCGGGGGCGACTATGGCTACACCTTC. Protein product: CASSFSSGGDYGYTF.

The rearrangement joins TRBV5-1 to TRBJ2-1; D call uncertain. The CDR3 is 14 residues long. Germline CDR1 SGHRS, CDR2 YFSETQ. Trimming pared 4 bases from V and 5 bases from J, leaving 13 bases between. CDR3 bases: TGCGCCAGCAGCCCCCCCCGATTCAACAATGAGCAGTTCTTC. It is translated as CASSPPRFNNEQFF.

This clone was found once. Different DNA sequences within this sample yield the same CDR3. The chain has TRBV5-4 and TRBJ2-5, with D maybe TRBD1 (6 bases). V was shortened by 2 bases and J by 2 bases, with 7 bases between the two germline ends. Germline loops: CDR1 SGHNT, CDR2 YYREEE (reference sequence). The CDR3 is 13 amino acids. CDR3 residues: CASSFRGQETQYF. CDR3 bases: TGTGCCAGCAGCTTCAGGGGACAAGAGACCCAGTACTTC.

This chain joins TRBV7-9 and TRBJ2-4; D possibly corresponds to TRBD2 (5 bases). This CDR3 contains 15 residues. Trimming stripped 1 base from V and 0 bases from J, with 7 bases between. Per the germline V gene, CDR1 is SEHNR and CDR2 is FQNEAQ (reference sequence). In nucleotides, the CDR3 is TGTGCCAGCAGCTTAGTTGGACTAGCCAAAAACATTCAGTACTTC. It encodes CASSLVGLAKNIQYF.

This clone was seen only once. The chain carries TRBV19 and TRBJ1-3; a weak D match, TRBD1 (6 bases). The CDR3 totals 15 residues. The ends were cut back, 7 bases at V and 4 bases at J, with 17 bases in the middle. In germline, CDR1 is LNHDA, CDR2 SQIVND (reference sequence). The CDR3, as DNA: TGTGCCAGTACTATGGGGGCGATAGCCGGAAACACCATATATTTT. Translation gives CASTMGAIAGNTIYF.

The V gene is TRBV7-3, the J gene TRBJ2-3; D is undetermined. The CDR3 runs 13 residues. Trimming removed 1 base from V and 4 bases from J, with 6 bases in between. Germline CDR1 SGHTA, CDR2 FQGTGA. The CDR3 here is CASSLKFSDTQYF. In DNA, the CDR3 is TGTGCCAGCAGCTTAAAATTTTCAGATACGCAGTATTTT.

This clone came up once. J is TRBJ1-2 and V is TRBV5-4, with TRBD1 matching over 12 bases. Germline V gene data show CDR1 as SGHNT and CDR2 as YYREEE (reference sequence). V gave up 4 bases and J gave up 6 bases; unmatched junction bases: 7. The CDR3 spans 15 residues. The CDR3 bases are TGTGCCAGCAGCGTCACCGGGACAGGGGGCAATGGCTACACCTTC. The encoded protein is CASSVTGTGGNGYTF.

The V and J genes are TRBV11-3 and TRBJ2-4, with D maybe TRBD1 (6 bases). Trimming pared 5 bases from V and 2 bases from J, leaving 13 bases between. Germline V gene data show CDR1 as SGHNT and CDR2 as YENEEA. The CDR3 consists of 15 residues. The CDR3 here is CASSPRGWSKNIQYF. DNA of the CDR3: TGTGCCAGCAGCCCCAGGGGATGGTCCAAAAACATTCAGTACTTC.

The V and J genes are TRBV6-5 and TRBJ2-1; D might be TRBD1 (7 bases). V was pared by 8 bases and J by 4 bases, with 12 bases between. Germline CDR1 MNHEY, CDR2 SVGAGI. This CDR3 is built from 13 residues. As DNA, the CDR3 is TGTGCCAGCGGGGCGGGACAGTACAATGAGCAGTTCTTC. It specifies CASGAGQYNEQFF.

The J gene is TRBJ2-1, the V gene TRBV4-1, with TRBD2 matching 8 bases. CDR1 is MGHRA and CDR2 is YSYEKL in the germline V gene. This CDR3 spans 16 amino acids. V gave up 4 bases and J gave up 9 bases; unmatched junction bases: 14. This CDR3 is CASSPLTPLSGVEQFF. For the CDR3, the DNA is TGCGCCAGCAGCCCCCTTACTCCCCTTAGCGGGGTTGAGCAGTTCTTC.

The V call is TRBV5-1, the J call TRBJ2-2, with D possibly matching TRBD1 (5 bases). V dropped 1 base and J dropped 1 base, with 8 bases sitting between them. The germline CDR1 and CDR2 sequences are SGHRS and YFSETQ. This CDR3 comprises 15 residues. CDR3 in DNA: TGCGCCAGCAGCTTGCGGCAGGGGAACACCGGGGAGCTGTTTTTT. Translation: CASSLRQGNTGELFF.

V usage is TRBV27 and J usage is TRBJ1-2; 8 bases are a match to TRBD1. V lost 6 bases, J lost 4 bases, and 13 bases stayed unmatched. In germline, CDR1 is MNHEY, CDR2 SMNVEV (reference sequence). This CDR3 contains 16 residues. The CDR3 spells CASSPDGTGPPYGYTF. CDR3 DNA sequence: TGTGCCAGCAGCCCCGACGGGACAGGCCCTCCCTATGGCTACACCTTC.

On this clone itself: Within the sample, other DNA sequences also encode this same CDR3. The CDR3 reads CASSDGTSGFYEQYF. The CDR3 bases are TGCGCCAGCAGCGATGGGACTAGCGGGTTCTACGAGCAGTACTTC. The rearrangement links TRBV5-1 to TRBJ2-7, with 12 bases identical to TRBD2. V lost 4 bases and J lost 3; bases outside the gene matches: 5. Looked up from germline, CDR1 is SGHRS and CDR2 is YFSETQ. The CDR3 length is 15 residues.

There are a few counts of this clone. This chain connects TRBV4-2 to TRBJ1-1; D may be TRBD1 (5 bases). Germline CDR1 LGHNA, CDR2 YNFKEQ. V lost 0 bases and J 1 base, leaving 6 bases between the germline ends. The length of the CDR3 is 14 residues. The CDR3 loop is CASSQEQANTEAFF. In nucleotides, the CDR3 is TGTGCCAGCAGCCAAGAACAGGCGAACACTGAAGCTTTCTTT.